A single sample is the source of the 19 T cell receptor beta chains below, sequenced in a study of cytomegalovirus exposure and HLA in healthy donors. The PCR employed 60 Vbeta primers together with 13 Jbeta primers. Clones were read by immunoSEQ multiplex PCR, and TCRdb kept only the in-frame ones, dropping some. The table includes more than 85,000 clones, more than 70% detected once. Sequenced sample: PBMCs. Receptors originate from a female donor in good health and CMV-seronegative.

The rearrangement joins TRBV6-1 to TRBJ1-5; 7 bases fit TRBD1. Germline CDR1 MNHNS, CDR2 SASEGT. Trimming took 5 bases from V and 7 from J; bases not matched to a gene: 8. CDR3 length: 14 amino acids. DNA of the CDR3: TGTGCCAGCAGTCGACAGGGAACCAGGCAGCCCCAGCATTTT. Translation: CASSRQGTRQPQHF.

This chain connects TRBV6-1 to TRBJ1-1, with a possible D match to TRBD1 (5 bases). Deletions cut 8 bases from V and 5 bases from J, with 15 bases between. CDR3 length: 13 amino acids. Germline CDR1 MNHNS, CDR2 SASEGT. The CDR3 loop is CASSSNGGTEAFF. DNA of the CDR3: TGTGCCAGCTCCTCAAACGGGGGTACTGAAGCTTTCTTT.

This chain's CDR3 is CASSMGQGYNEQFF. The CDR3 DNA reads as TGTGCCAGTAGTATGGGACAGGGTTACAATGAGCAGTTCTTC. The V and J genes are TRBV19 and TRBJ2-1; 9 bases are shared with TRBD1. The junction had 1 base not matched to a gene; V was cut back by 3 bases and J by 4 bases. Germline V CDR1 and CDR2: LNHDA, SQIVND (reference sequence). The CDR3 sequence is 14 residues long.

The chain employs TRBV15 and TRBJ1-2; 9 bases agree with TRBD1. Germline V gene data show CDR1 as LNHNV and CDR2 as YYDKDF (reference sequence). The CDR3 is 14 amino acids. V trimming: 4 bases; J trimming: 5 bases; junction bases outside the gene matches: 5. In DNA form, the CDR3 reads TGTGCCACCAGCACCAAGGACAGGGGATATGGCTACACCTTC. It codes for CATSTKDRGYGYTF.

J is TRBJ2-5 and V is TRBV7-2; the match to TRBD1 covers 7 bases. The length of the CDR3 is 15 residues. CDR1 and CDR2 from the germline V gene are SGHTA and FQGNSA. The V gene end was trimmed by 5 bases and the J gene end by 7 bases; junction bases not matched to a gene: 13. This CDR3 reads CASSPDIGTVRTQYF. DNA for the CDR3: TGTGCCAGCAGCCCAGATATAGGGACAGTGAGGACCCAGTACTTC.

The genes are TRBV30 and TRBJ2-3, with 10 bases identical to TRBD2. Germline trimming cut 3 bases from V and 1 base from J; bases unmatched to any gene: 10. This CDR3 is 17 amino acids long. Germline CDR1 reads GTSNPN; CDR2 reads SVGIG (reference sequence). CDR3 coding DNA: TGTGCCTGGAGCCCCACCATCCTAGCGGGGGGCACAGATACGCAGTATTTT. Residues: CAWSPTILAGGTDTQYF.

The rearrangement uses TRBV6-5 and TRBJ2-1; 8 bases match TRBD1. CDR3 length: 14 amino acids. Trimming at V came to 6 bases and at J to 1 base, leaving 2 bases not matched to a gene. CDR1 and CDR2 (germline): MNHEY, SVGAGI. In DNA, the CDR3 is TGTGCCAGCAGCCGGGACAGGTCCTACAATGAGCAGTTCTTC. Protein sequence: CASSRDRSYNEQFF.

The J gene is TRBJ2-7, the V gene TRBV27, with 8 bases matching TRBD1. CDR1 and CDR2 (germline): MNHEY, SMNVEV (reference sequence). V lost 5 bases and J lost 1; bases outside the gene matches: 7. The CDR3 covers 15 residues. The CDR3 loop is CASSPRWTGSYEQYF. The CDR3 DNA sequence: TGTGCCAGCAGTCCCCGATGGACAGGGTCCTACGAGCAGTACTTC.

The chain carries TRBV30 and TRBJ1-2; 11 nucleotides agree with TRBD1. CDR1 is GTSNPN and CDR2 is SVGIG in the germline V gene (reference sequence). Unmatched junction bases numbered 12, after V lost 8 bases and J lost 7 bases. This CDR3 has 14 residues. The CDR3 sequence is CARLGQGASSGYTF. In nucleotides, the CDR3 is TGTGCCCGCTTAGGACAGGGGGCAAGTAGTGGCTACACCTTC.

The rearrangement links TRBV9 to TRBJ2-7, with D perhaps TRBD1 (5 bases). There are 15 residues in the CDR3. Trimming left V 0 bases short and J 1 base short, with 11 bases between. CDR1 is SGDLS and CDR2 is YYNGEE in the germline V gene. CDR3 sequence reads: CASSVGGSASYEQYF. DNA of the CDR3: TGTGCCAGCAGCGTAGGGGGCAGTGCTTCCTACGAGCAGTACTTC.

The J gene is TRBJ1-1, the V gene TRBV2, with D possibly TRBD1 on 6 matching bases. The germline V gene encodes CDR1 SNHLY and CDR2 FYNNEI. CDR3 length equals 16 residues. With 7 bases removed from V and 1 base from J, the gap between germline ends came to 19 bases. CDR3 loop: CASIHGGARGNTEAFF. The CDR3 DNA sequence: TGTGCCAGCATCCACGGGGGGGCGCGGGGGAACACTGAAGCTTTCTTT.

In DNA form, the CDR3 reads TGTGCCAGCAGCGTAGGGACTAGAGATGAGCAGTTCTTC. This encodes CASSVGTRDEQFF. V gene TRBV9 combines with J gene TRBJ2-1; 7 positions agree with TRBD2. The V gene's germline CDR1 is SGDLS and CDR2 YYNGEE. The V segment lost 0 bases and the J segment 8 bases; nucleotides outside the gene matches: 2. This CDR3 has 13 residues.

The CDR3 is CASSTPSGRYNEQFF. CDR3 DNA: TGCGCCAGCAGCACCCCTAGCGGGAGGTACAATGAGCAGTTCTTC. The rearrangement joins TRBV4-1 to TRBJ2-1; TRBD2 matches 11 bases. Germline CDR1 is MGHRA and CDR2 is YSYEKL. The CDR3 consists of 15 residues. The V segment lost 5 bases and the J segment 4 bases; nucleotides outside the gene matches: 4.

The V gene is TRBV9, the J gene TRBJ2-3; TRBD2 matches 8 bases. Germline loops: CDR1 SGDLS, CDR2 YYNGEE. CDR3 size: 16 residues. The trim removed 5 bases at V and 0 bases at J, leaving 8 bases unmatched. The CDR3 loop reads CASRGAPSGSTDTQYF. CDR3 bases: TGTGCCAGCAGGGGCGCCCCTAGCGGGAGCACAGATACGCAGTATTTT.

The chain carries TRBV5-1 and TRBJ2-3; D might be TRBD1 (6 bases). The germline V gene encodes CDR1 SGHRS and CDR2 YFSETQ. V lost 1 base and J lost 6, with 15 bases in between. The CDR3 runs to 15 residues. The CDR3, as DNA: TGCGCCAGCAGCTTGTTAAGCAGGGGCAGCGATACGCAGTATTTT. The encoded protein is CASSLLSRGSDTQYF.

V gene TRBV7-2 combines with J gene TRBJ2-3, with TRBD2 matching 11 bases. The CDR3 contains 19 residues. CDR1 SGHTA and CDR2 FQGNSA come from the germline V gene. V lost 1 base and J lost 0; bases outside the gene matches: 9. CDR3 sequence: CASSLDLAGGGGSTDTQYF. Here the CDR3 DNA reads TGTGCCAGCAGCTTAGATCTAGCGGGGGGCGGTGGCAGCACAGATACGCAGTATTTT.

This chain uses TRBV6-6 with TRBJ1-4, with D possibly matching TRBD1 (6 bases). V shed 5 bases and J shed 6 bases, with 16 bases lying between them. This CDR3 contains 15 residues. CDR1 and CDR2 from the germline V gene are MNHNY and SVGAGI (reference sequence). The CDR3 nucleotides read TGTGCCAGCAGTCGTCAGGGGAGGGGGGATGAAAAACTGTTTTTT. The encoded protein is CASSRQGRGDEKLFF.

The chain has TRBV5-4 and TRBJ2-7, with D maybe TRBD1 (6 bases). The CDR3 is made up of 14 amino acids. V was trimmed by 4 bases and J by 9 bases, leaving 20 bases between them. Germline V gene lookup returns CDR1 SGHNT and CDR2 YYREEE (reference sequence). The CDR3 region is CASSAAGFRQVQYF. CDR3 nucleotides: TGTGCCAGCAGCGCGGCAGGGTTCCGACAGGTGCAGTACTTC. The full variable domain, its missing parts supplied by reference TRBV5-4 and TRBJ2-7, is ETGVTQSPTHLIKTRGQQVTLRCSSQSGHNTVSWYQQALGQGPQFIFQYYREEENGRGNFPPRFSGLQFPNYSSELNVNALELDDSALYLCASSAAGFRQVQYFGPGTRLTVT.

CDR3 DNA: TGTGCCAGCAGCTTACAGGGAAGACGTACCGGGGAGCTGTTTTTT. It is translated as CASSLQGRRTGELFF. The J gene is TRBJ2-2, the V gene TRBV5-6, with D possibly TRBD1 on 6 matching bases. The germline V gene encodes CDR1 SGHDT and CDR2 YYEEEE. V was clipped by 2 bases and J by 5 bases, with 13 bases between them. The CDR3 length is 15 residues. Full variable domain (missing parts from reference TRBV5-6 and TRBJ2-2): DAGVTQSPTHLIKTRGQQVTLRCSPKSGHDTVSWYQQALGQGPQFIFQYYEEEERQRGNFPDRFSGHQFPNYSSELNVNALLLGDSALYLCASSLQGRRTGELFFGEGSRLTVL.